Listed below are T cell receptor beta chains from one sample, sequenced in a study of cytomegalovirus exposure and HLA in healthy donors. Generated by immunoSEQ multiplex PCR, the TCRdb table keeps only in-frame clones and is missing some. In the table there are 90,000 to 120,000 clones, around 73% of which are singletons. Material: PBMCs. Every receptor here comes from a woman between 40 and 50 years old in good health and CMV-seronegative. Both conserved end residues are part of each CDR3. Each record gives: clone size, J gene, V gene, D gene, CDR3 protein, CDR3 DNA. The D gene is left open where the match is weak. Clone size is shown for a subset of rows, as once, few, many or a class of expanded clone.

.,TRBJ1-1,TRBV5-6,.,CASSLAWNTEAFF,TGTGCCAGCAGCTTGGCCTGGAACACTGAAGCTTTCTTT
.,TRBJ2-7,TRBV4-1,.,CASSQPAGRSYEQYF,TGCGCCAGCAGCCAGCCGGCAGGGAGGTCCTACGAGCAGTACTTC
.,TRBJ1-2,TRBV9,TRBD1,CASSVGQGNYGYTF,TGTGCCAGCAGCGTCGGACAGGGGAATTATGGCTACACCTTC
.,TRBJ2-7,TRBV27,TRBD2,CASSLEAGGLEQYF,TGTGCCAGCAGTTTAGAAGCGGGAGGGCTCGAGCAGTACTTC
.,TRBJ1-1,TRBV23-1,TRBD1,CASSQTNRDRELNTEAFF,TGCGCCAGCAGTCAGACTAACCGGGACAGGGAATTGAACACTGAAGCTTTCTTT
few,TRBJ1-1,TRBV4-3,.,CASSQEWPQVNTEAFF,TGCGCCAGCAGCCAAGAATGGCCACAGGTGAACACTGAAGCTTTCTTT
.,TRBJ2-3,TRBV27,.,CASSSIPTDTQYF,TGTGCCAGCAGTTCCATCCCCACAGATACGCAGTATTTT
.,TRBJ1-5,TRBV4-3,.,CASSPAFGSGNQPQHF,TGCGCCAGCAGCCCCGCTTTTGGGAGTGGCAATCAGCCCCAGCATTTT
.,TRBJ1-1,TRBV5-6,.,CASSSITLNTEAFF,TGTGCCAGCAGCTCCATAACATTGAACACTGAAGCTTTCTTT
.,TRBJ2-7,TRBV6-6,.,CASSYSYGGSYEQYF,TGTGCCAGCAGTTACTCGTACGGGGGCTCCTACGAGCAGTACTTC
.,TRBJ1-2,TRBV7-2,.,CASSRSGRGDYTF,TGTGCCAGCAGCCGATCGGGCAGGGGAGACTACACCTTC